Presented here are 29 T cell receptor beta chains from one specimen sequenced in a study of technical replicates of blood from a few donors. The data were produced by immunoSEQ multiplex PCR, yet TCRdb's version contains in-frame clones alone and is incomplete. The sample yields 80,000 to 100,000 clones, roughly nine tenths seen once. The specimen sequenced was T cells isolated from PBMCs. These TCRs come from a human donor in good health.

Here the CDR3 reads CASSFRDSISETQYF. CDR3 sequence (DNA): TGCGCCAGCAGCTTCCGGGACAGCATTTCAGAGACCCAGTACTTC. V usage is TRBV5-1 and J usage is TRBJ2-5, with 7 nucleotides matching TRBD1. The germline gives CDR1 SGHRS, CDR2 YFSETQ. The CDR3 is made up of 15 amino acids. The ends lost 2 bases at V and 4 bases at J; junction bases unmatched: 8.

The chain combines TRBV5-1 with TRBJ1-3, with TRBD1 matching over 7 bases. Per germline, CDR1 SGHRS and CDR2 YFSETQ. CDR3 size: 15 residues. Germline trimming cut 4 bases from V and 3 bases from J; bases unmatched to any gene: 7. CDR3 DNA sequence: TGCGCCAGCAGCGGGGACAGCTCAATTGGAAACACCATATATTTT. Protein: CASSGDSSIGNTIYF. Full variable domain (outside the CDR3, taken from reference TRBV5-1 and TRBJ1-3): KAGVTQTPRYLIKTRGQQVTLSCSPISGHRSVSWYQQTPGQGLQFLFEYFSETQRNKGNFPGRFSGRQFSNSRSEMNVSTLELGDSALYLCASSGDSSIGNTIYFGEGSWLTVV.

The CDR3 spells CASSERDLRAANTEAFF. In nucleotides, the CDR3 is TGTGCCAGCAGTGAAAGAGACTTGAGGGCGGCGAACACTGAAGCTTTCTTT. This chain uses TRBV25-1 with TRBJ1-1; D is unclear. Trimming pared 2 bases from V and 1 base from J, leaving 17 bases between. Germline V gene sequence: CDR1 MGHDK, CDR2 SYGVNS. CDR3 length: 17 amino acids.

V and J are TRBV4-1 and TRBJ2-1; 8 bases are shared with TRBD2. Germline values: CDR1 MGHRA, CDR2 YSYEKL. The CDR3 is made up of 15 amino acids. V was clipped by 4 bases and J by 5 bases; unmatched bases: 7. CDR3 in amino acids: CASSLAGGPNNEQFF. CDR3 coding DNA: TGCGCCAGCAGCCTTGCGGGAGGTCCCAACAATGAGCAGTTCTTC.

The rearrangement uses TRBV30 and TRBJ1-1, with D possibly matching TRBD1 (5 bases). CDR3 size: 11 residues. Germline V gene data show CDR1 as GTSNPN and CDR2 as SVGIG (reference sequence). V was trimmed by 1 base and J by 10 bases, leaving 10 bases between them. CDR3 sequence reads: CAWSGGGVAFF. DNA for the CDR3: TGTGCCTGGAGTGGTGGAGGGGTAGCTTTCTTT.

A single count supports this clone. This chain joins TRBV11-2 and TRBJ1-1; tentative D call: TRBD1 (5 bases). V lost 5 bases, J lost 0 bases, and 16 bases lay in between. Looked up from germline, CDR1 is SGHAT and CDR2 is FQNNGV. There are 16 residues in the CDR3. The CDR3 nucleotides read TGTGCCAGCAGCATATTGGGACTGCGAATGAACACTGAAGCTTTCTTT. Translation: CASSILGLRMNTEAFF.

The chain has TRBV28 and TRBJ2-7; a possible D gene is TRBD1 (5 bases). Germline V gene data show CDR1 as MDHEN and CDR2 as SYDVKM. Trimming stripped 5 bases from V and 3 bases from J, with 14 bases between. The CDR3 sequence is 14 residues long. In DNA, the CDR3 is TGTGCCAGCAGTCCGATAGACAGAGTCTACGAGCAGTACTTC. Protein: CASSPIDRVYEQYF.

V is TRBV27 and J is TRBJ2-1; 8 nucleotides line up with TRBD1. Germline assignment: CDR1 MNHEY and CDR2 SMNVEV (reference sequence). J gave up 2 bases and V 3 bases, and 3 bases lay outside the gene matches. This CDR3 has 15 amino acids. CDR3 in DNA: TGTGCCAGCAGTTTCGCGGGACAGGCCTACAATGAGCAGTTCTTC. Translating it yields CASSFAGQAYNEQFF.

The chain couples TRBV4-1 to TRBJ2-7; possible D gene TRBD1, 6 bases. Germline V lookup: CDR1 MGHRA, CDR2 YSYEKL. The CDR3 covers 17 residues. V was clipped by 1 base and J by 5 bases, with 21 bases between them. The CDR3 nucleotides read TGCGCCAGCAGCCAAGCCTACAGGGAAACTCGGAACCACGAGCAGTACTTC. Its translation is CASSQAYRETRNHEQYF.

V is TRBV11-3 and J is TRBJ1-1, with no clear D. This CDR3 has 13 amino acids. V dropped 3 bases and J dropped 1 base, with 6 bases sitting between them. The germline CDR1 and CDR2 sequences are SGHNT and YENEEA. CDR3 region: CASSFGGNTEAFF. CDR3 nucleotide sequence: TGTGCCAGCAGCTTTGGAGGGAACACTGAAGCTTTCTTT.

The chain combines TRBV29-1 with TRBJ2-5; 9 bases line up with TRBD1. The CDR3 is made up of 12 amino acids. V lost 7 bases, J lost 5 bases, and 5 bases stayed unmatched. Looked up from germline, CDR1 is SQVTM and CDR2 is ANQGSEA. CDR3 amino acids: CSAGQGGETQYF. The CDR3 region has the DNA TGCAGCGCGGGACAGGGAGGCGAGACCCAGTACTTC.

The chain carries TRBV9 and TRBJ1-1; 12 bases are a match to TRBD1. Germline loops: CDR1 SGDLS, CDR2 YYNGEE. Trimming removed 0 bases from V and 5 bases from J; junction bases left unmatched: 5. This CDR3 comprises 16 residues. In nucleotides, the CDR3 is TGTGCCAGCAGCGTAGGGGACAGGGGGCTACGAACTGAAGCTTTCTTT. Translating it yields CASSVGDRGLRTEAFF. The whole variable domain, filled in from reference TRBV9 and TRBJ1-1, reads DSGVTQTPKHLITATGQRVTLRCSPRSGDLSVYWYQQSLDQGLQFLIQYYNGEERAKGNILERFSAQQFPDLHSELNLSSLELGDSALYFCASSVGDRGLRTEAFFGQGTRLTVV.

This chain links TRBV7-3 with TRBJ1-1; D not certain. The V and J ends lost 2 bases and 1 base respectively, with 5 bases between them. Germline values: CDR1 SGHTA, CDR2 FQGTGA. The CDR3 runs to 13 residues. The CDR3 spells CASSLGQNTEAFF. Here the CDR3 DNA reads TGTGCCAGCAGCTTAGGGCAGAACACTGAAGCTTTCTTT.

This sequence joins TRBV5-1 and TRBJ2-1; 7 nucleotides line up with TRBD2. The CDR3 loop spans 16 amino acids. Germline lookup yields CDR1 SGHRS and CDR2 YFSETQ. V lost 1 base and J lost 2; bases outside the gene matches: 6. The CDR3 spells CASSLIPAGPYNEQFF. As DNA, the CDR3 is TGCGCCAGCAGCTTGATCCCAGCGGGACCCTACAATGAGCAGTTCTTC.

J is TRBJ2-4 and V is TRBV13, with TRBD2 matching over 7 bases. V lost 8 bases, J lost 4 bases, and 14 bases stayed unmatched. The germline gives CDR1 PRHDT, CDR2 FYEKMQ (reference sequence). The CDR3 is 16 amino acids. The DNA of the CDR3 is TGTGCCAGCTCCATTTCTGGGCTAGCGGTAAAAAACATTCAGTACTTC. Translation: CASSISGLAVKNIQYF.

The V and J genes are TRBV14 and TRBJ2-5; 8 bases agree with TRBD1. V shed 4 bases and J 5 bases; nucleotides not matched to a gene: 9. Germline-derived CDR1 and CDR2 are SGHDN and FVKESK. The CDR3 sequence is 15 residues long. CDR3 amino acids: CASSLTRGRQETQYF. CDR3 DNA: TGTGCCAGCAGCCTCACCAGGGGGCGCCAGGAGACCCAGTACTTC.

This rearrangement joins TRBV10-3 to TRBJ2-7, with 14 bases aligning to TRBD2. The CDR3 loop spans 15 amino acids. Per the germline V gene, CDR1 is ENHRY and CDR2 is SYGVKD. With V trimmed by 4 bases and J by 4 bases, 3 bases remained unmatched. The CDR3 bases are TGTGCCATCAGTGCAGGACTAGCGGGAGGTTACGAGCAGTACTTC. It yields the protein CAISAGLAGGYEQYF.

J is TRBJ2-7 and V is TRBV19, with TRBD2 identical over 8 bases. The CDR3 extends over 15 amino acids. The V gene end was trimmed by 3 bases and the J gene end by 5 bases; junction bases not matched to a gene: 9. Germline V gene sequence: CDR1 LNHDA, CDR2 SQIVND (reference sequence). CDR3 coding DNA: TGTGCCAGTAGTATTGAGGTCCGCGGGGGGCACGAGCAGTACTTC. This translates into CASSIEVRGGHEQYF.

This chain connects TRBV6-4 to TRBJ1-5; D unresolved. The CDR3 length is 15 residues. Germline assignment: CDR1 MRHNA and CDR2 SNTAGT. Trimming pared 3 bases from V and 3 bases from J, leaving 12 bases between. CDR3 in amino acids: CASSEAGIYNQPQHF. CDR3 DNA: TGTGCCAGCAGTGAAGCGGGGATCTACAATCAGCCCCAGCATTTT.

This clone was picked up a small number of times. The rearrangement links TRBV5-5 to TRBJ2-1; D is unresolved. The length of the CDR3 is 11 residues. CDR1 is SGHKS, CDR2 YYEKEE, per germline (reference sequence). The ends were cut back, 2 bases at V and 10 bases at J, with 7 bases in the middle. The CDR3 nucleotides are TGTGCCAGCAGCTTAGTACAGGAGCAGTTCTTC. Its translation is CASSLVQEQFF.

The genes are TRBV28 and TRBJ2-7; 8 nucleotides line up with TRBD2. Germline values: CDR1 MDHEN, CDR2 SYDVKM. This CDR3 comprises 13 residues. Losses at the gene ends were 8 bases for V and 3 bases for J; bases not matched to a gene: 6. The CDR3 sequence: CASVTSGFYEQYF. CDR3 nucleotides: TGTGCCAGCGTTACTAGCGGCTTCTACGAGCAGTACTTC.

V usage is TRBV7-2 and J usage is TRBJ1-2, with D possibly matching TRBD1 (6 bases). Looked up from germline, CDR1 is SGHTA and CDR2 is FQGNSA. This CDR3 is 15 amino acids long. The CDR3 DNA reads TGTGCTATACGGGGGGCAGTTCAAGGGATCTATGGCTACACCTTC. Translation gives CAIRGAVQGIYGYTF.

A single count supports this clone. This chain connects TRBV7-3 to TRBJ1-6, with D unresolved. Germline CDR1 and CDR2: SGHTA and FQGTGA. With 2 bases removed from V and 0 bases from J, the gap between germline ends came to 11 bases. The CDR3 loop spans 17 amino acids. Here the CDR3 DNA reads TGTGCCAGCAGCTTAGGAGGGCTCAGCTCCTATAATTCACCCCTCCACTTT. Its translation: CASSLGGLSSYNSPLHF.

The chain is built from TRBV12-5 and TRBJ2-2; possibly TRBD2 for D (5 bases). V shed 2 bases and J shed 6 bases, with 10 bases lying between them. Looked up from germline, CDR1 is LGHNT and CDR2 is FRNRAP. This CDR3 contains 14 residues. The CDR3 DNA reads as TGTGCTAGTGGTTTGAGGGAGAGAGCCGGGGAGCTGTTTTTT. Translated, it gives CASGLRERAGELFF. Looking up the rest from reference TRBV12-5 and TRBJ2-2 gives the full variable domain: DARVTQTPRHKVTEMGQEVTMRCQPILGHNTVFWYRQTMMQGLELLAYFRNRAPLDDSGMPKDRFSAEMPDATLATLKIQPSEPRDSAVYFCASGLRERAGELFFGEGSRLTVL.

The CDR3 protein is CAWRWGPETQYF. DNA of the CDR3: TGTGCCTGGAGGTGGGGCCCGGAGACCCAGTACTTC. The chain is built from TRBV30 and TRBJ2-5; D is possibly TRBD1 (5 bases). CDR3 length: 12 amino acids. V was clipped by 3 bases and J by 5 bases, with 10 bases between them. Germline CDR1 reads GTSNPN; CDR2 reads SVGIG (reference sequence).

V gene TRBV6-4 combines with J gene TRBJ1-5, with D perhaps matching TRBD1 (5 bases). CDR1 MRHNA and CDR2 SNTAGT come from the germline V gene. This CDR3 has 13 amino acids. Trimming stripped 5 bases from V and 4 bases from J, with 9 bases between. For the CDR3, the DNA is TGTGCCAGCAGTTCGGGACTAAATCAGCCCCAGCATTTT. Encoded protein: CASSSGLNQPQHF.

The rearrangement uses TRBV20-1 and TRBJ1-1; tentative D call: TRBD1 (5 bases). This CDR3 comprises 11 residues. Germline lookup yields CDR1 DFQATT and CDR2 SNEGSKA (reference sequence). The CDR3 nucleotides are TGCAGGGCGACAGTGGCCACTGAAGCTTTCTTT. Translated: CRATVATEAFF.

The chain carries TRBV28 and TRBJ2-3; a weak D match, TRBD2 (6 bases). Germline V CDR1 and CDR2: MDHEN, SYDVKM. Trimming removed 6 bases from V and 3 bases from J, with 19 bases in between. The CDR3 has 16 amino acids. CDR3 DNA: TGTGCCAGCAGCCACCCTACCGGGACTGGTACAGATACGCAGTATTTT. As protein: CASSHPTGTGTDTQYF.

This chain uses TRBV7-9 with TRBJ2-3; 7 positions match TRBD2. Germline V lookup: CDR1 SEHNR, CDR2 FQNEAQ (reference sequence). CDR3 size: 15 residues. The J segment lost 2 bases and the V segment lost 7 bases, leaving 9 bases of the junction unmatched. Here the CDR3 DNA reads TGTGCCAGCACCATTGGGGGGGGGACCACAGATACGCAGTATTTT. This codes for CASTIGGGTTDTQYF.